This T cell receptor beta chain was sequenced during a study of metastatic and nonmetastatic thyroid tumors. In the case of this clone: Its antigen is unidentified.

General study results and limits: TCR beta diversity was reportedly significantly higher in malignant thyroid tumors than benign nodules, in blood and tumor.

All patients were treatment-naive before thyroid surgery. TCRdb recomputed clones from the PCR reads via MiXCR. The table shows roughly 9,700 clones, with less than 30% occurring only once. This sequence was found in a female donor with papillary thyroid cancer or a benign thyroid nodule (not recorded which). Some clones in this sample may be carry-over from other donors' samples. Sequencing input: tumor tissue.

The CDR3 nucleotides are TGTGCCAGCAGCTTTTCCGGGACAGGAGGGACTGAAGCTTTCTTT. Translating it yields CASSFSGTGGTEAFF. The V call is TRBV11-3, the J call TRBJ1-1; 8 bases line up with TRBD1. CDR1 is SGHNT and CDR2 is YENEEA in the germline V gene. V was clipped by 3 bases and J by 5 bases; unmatched bases: 8. This CDR3 has 15 residues.